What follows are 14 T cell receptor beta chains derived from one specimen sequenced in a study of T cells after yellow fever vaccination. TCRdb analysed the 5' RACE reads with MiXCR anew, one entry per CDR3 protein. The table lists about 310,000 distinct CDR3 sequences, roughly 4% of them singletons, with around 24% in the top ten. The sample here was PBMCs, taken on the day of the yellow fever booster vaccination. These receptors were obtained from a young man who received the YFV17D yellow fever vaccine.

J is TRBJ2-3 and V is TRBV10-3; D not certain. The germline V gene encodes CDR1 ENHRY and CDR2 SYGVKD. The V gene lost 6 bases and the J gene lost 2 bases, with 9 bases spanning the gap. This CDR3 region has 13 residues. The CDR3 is CAIRQPDTDTQYF. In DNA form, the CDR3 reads TGTGCCATCAGGCAGCCAGACACAGATACGCAGTATTTT.

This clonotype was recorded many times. CDR3 bases: TGTGCCGTCCAAGGGGGGGAGACCCAGTACTTC. Encoded protein: CAVQGGETQYF. The chain has TRBV2 and TRBJ2-5, with D perhaps being TRBD1 or TRBD2 (6 bases each). V lost 11 bases and J lost 5, with 12 bases in between. Germline CDR1 is SNHLY and CDR2 is FYNNEI. This CDR3 has 11 amino acids.

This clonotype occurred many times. In DNA form, the CDR3 reads TGTGCCAGCAGCTCCGCGGGGGCAGGACAAGAGACCCAGTACTTC. This sequence encodes CASSSAGAGQETQYF. V and J are TRBV6-5 and TRBJ2-5; weak D call: TRBD2 (7 bases). Trimming shortened V by 6 bases and J by 2 bases, and 16 bases separated the two germline ends. This CDR3 contains 15 residues. In germline, CDR1 is MNHEY, CDR2 SVGAGI.

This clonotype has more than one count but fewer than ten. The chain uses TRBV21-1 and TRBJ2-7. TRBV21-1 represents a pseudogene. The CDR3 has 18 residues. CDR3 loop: CASSKDSAVTVSSYEQYV. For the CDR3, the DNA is TGTGCCAGCAGCAAAGATTCAGCAGTAACAGTGAGCTCCTACGAGCAGTACGTC.

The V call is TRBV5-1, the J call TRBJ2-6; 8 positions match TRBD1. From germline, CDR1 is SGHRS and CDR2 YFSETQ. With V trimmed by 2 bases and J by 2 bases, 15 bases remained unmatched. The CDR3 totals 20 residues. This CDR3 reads CASSLIQGALILPGANVLTF. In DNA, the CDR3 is TGCGCCAGCAGCTTAATCCAGGGGGCCCTCATCCTTCCTGGGGCCAACGTCCTGACTTTC.

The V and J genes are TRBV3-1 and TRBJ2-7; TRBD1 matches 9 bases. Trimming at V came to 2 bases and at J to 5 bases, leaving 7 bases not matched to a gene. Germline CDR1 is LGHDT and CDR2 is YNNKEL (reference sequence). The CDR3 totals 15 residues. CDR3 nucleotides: TGTGCCAGCAGCCAACTCCGGGACAGGGTCAACGAGCAGTACTTC. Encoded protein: CASSQLRDRVNEQYF.

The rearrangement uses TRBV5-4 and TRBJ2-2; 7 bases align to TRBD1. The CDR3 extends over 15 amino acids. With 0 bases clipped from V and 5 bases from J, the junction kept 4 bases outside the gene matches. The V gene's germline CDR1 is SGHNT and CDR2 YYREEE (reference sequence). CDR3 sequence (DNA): TGTGCCAGCAGCTTGGTGGACAGGAGGACCGGGGAGCTGTTTTTT. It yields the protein CASSLVDRRTGELFF.

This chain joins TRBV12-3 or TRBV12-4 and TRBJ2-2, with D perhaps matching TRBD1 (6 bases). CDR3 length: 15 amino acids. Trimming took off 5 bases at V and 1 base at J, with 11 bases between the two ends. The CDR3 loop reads CASSLRGMNTGELFF. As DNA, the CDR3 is TGTGCCAGCAGTCTCAGGGGAATGAACACCGGGGAGCTGTTTTTT.

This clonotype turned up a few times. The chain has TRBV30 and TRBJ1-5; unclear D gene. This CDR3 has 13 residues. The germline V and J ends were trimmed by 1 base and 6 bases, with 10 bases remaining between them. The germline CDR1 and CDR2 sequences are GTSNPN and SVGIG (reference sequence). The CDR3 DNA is TGTGCCTGGAGTGCATACGCAGGTCAGCCCCAGCATTTT. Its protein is CAWSAYAGQPQHF. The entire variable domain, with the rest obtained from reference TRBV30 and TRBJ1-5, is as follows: SQTIHQWPATLVQPVGSPLSLECTVEGTSNPNLYWYRQAAGRGLQLLFYSVGIGQISSEVPQNLSASRPQDRQFILSSKKLLLSDSGFYLCAWSAYAGQPQHFGDGTRLSIL.

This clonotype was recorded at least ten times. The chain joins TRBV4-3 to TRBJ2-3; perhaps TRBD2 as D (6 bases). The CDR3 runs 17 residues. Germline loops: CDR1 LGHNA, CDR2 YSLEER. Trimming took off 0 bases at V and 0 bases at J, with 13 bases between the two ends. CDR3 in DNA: TGCGCCAGCAGCCAAGATATAGGGACTTCAAGCACAGATACGCAGTATTTT. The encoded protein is CASSQDIGTSSTDTQYF.

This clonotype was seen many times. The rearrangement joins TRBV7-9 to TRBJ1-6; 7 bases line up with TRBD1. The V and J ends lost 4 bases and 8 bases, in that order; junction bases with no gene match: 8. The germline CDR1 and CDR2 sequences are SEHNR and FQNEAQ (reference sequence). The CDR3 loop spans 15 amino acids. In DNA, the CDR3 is TGTGCCAGCAGCTCCTACGGGGACAGAGATTCACCCCTCCACTTT. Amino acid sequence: CASSSYGDRDSPLHF. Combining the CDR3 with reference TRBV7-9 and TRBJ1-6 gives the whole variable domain DTGVSQNPRHKITKRGQNVTFRCDPISEHNRLYWYRQTLGQGPEFLTYFQNEAQLEKSRLLSDRFSAERPKGSFSTLEIQRTEQGDSAMYLCASSSYGDRDSPLHFGNGTRLTVT.

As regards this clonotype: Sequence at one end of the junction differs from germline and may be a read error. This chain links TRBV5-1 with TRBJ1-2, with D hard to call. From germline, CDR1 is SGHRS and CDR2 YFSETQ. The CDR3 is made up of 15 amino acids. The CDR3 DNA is TGCGCCAGCAGATTGGCTCTCGGGTCCCACTATGGCTACACCTTC. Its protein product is CASRLALGSHYGYTF.

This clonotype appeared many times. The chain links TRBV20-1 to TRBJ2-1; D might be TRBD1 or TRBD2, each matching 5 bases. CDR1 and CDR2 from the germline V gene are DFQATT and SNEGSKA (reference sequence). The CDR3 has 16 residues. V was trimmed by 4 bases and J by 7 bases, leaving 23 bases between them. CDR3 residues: CSAKILGDGANNEQFF. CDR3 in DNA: TGCAGTGCTAAAATACTAGGAGACGGGGCAAATAATGAGCAGTTCTTC.

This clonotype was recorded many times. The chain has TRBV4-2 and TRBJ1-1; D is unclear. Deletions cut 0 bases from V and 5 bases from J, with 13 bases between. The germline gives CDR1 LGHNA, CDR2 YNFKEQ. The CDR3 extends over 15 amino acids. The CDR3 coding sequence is TGTGCCAGCAGCCAAGAAACGGACTTGGGGACTGAAGCTTTCTTT. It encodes CASSQETDLGTEAFF.